This T cell receptor beta chain was documented in a study of blood T cell repertoires in COVID-19. Study background: Acute and convalescent COVID-19 specimens originated in the United States, Italy and Spain. From T cells, B-cell-depleted T cells, or PBMCs came the material, which was cDNA or gDNA.

From germline, CDR1 is SGDLS and CDR2 YYNGEE. The length of the CDR3 is 15 residues. Trimming took off 4 bases at V and 7 bases at J, with 15 bases between the two ends. In the original workflow: Reference gene primers were amplified, and this amplification served to estimate nucleated cell counts. Data came from immunoSEQ multiplex PCR; TCRdb stores just in-frame clones and leaves some out. The V and J calls and clone size were taken over from that table, and D and trimming were inferred from the DNA. The sample yields approximately 74,000 clones, under 85% seen once. The source material was peripheral blood. The TCR originated in a man aged 55 to 70 with acute or convalescent COVID-19. V is TRBV9 and J is TRBJ1-6, with unresolved D. The CDR3 region is CASSQTSRGNSPLHF. CDR3 DNA sequence: TGTGCCAGCAGCCAGACTTCCAGAGGGAATTCACCCCTCCACTTT.